This T cell receptor beta chain is from a study of T cell responses to AZD1222 COVID-19 vaccine. Study-wide findings and caveats: Epitopes outside B.1.351 and B.1.1.7 mutated regions reportedly drew nearly half of spike TCRs. With two AZD1222 doses given, Spike-specific TCR breadth and depth both rose.

On this clone: What it binds is unknown.

Sequencing was performed with immunoSEQ multiplex PCR; in TCRdb, only in-frame clones are kept and a portion is missing. This table holds nearly 110,000 clones, 80% to 95% found once. Germline V gene sequence: CDR1 SGHDN, CDR2 FVKESK. This CDR3 contains 12 residues. V lost 4 bases and J 0 bases, leaving 3 bases between the germline ends. Pooling was applied to second doses at about 4 or about 12 weeks. The source was peripheral blood, collected 28 days after the second AZD1222 dose. The J gene is TRBJ1-2, the V gene TRBV14, with no clear D. This sequence was found in an adult who received the AZD1222 COVID-19 vaccine. The CDR3 region has the DNA TGTGCCAGCAGCCTTTCTAACTATGGCTACACCTTC. Translating gives CASSLSNYGYTF.